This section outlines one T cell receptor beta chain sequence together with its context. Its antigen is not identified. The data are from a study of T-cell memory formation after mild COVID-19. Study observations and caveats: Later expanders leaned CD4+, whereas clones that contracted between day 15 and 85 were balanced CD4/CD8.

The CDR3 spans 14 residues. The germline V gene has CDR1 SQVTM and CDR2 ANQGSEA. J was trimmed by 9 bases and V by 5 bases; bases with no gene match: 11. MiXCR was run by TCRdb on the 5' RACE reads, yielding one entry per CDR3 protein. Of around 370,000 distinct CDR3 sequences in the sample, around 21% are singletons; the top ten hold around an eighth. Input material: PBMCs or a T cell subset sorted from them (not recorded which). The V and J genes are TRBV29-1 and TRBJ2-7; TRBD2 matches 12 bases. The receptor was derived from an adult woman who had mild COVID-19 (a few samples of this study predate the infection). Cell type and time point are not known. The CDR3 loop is CSVRLAGDLRGQYF. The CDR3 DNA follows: TGCAGCGTTCGACTAGCGGGAGACCTACGTGGGCAGTACTTC.